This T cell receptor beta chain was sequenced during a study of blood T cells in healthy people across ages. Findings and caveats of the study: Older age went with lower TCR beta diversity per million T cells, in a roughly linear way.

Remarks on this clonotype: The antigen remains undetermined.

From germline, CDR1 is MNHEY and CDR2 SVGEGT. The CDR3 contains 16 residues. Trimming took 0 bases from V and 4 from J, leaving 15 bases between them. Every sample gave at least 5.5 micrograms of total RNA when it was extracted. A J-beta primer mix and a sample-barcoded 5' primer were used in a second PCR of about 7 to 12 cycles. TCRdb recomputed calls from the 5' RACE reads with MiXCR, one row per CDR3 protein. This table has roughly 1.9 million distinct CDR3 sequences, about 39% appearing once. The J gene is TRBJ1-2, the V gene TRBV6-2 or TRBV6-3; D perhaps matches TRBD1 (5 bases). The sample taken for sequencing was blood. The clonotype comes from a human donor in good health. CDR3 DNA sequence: TGTGCCAGCAGTTACTCGATTGAGGGGAGACCCTATGGCTACACCTTC. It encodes CASSYSIEGRPYGYTF.